This T cell receptor beta chain was recovered during a study of blood T cell repertoires in COVID-19. Turning to the study itself: Sample material is recorded as cDNA or gDNA derived from T cells, B-cell-depleted T cells, or PBMCs.

The CDR3 runs 15 residues. Germline V lookup: CDR1 SGHVS, CDR2 FQNEAQ. The germline V and J ends were trimmed by 5 bases and 3 bases, with 14 bases remaining between them. The age range of participants was about 18 to 100 years, with residence in more than 20 US areas. Clones were read by immunoSEQ multiplex PCR, and TCRdb kept only the in-frame ones, dropping some. The sample holds 150,000 to 250,000 clones, roughly nine tenths seen once. V is TRBV7-8 and J is TRBJ2-1; tentatively, D is TRBD1 (8 bases). Sequenced: PBMCs or T cells enriched from blood (not recorded which). This TCR derives from a woman under 40 who had recovered from COVID-19. The CDR3: CASSRTGGDYNEQFF. Here the CDR3 DNA reads TGTGCCAGCAGCAGAACAGGGGGGGACTACAATGAGCAGTTCTTC.